This TCR beta chain was obtained from a study of blood T cell repertoires in COVID-19. Study context: Samples of COVID-19 (acute and convalescent) were obtained from the United States, Italy and Spain. The cDNA or gDNA used as material had been derived from T cells, B-cell-depleted T cells, or PBMCs.

Repertoires were generated with immunoSEQ multiplex PCR, while TCRdb's copy carries only in-frame clones and drops some. This sample yields tens of thousands of clones, of which about 83% are seen a single time; 5% to 6.5% belongs to the top ten. The source of this sequence is a human donor in a cohort sampled during active COVID-19. The material sequenced was peripheral blood.

The CDR3 coding sequence is TGCGCCAGCAGCCGGACCTCTAGCCTCTTTCTGGTAGTTGAGCAGTTCTTC. It codes for CASSRTSSLFLVVEQFF. This chain connects TRBV4-1 to TRBJ2-1; weak D call: TRBD2 (5 bases). Germline CDR1 is MGHRA and CDR2 is YSYEKL. This CDR3 is 17 amino acids long. Trimming cost V 4 bases and J 9 bases, with 25 bases left between them.